The sequence of this T cell receptor (beta chain) was determined in a study of yellow fever vaccine responses in identical twins. Study conclusions and caveats: Each twin's T cell response to the vaccine was reported to look partly convergent and partly personalized.

TCRdb independently ran MiXCR on the RT-PCR reads; one entry per CDR3 protein. The repertoire holds about 4,000 distinct CDR3 sequences, with around 86% as singletons. This clonotype was found a few times. What it binds is not known. Germline trimming cut 0 bases from V and 7 bases from J; bases unmatched to any gene: 10. This CDR3 spans 17 amino acids. Germline loops: CDR1 SGHTA, CDR2 FQGTGA. The chain employs TRBV7-3 and TRBJ2-1, with TRBD2 identical over 9 bases. The TCR was taken from a woman under 30 who received the yellow fever vaccine. The sequences come from T cells from blood (PBMCs), unsorted or a sorted subset (not recorded which), collected before or after yellow fever vaccination (not recorded which). In nucleotides, the CDR3 is TGTGCCAGCAGCTTAACTTCAGGCGGGAGGGCCTGGAATGAGCAGTTCTTC. It encodes CASSLTSGGRAWNEQFF.